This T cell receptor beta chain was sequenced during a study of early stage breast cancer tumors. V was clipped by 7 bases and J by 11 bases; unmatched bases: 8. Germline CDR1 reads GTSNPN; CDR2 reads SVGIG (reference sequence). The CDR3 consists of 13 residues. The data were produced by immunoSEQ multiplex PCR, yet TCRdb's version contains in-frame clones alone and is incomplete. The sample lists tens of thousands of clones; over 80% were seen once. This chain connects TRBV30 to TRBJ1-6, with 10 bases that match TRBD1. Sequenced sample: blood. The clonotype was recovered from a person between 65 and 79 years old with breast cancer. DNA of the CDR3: TGTGCCTCACTAACGGGACAGGGGCCACCCCTCCACTTT. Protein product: CASLTGQGPPLHF.